The 26 T cell receptor beta chains presented below share a single source sample, sequenced in a study of cytomegalovirus exposure and HLA in healthy donors. PCR was performed using 60 Vbeta and 13 Jbeta primers. TCRdb's copy holds only in-frame clones and misses some; the assay was immunoSEQ multiplex PCR. The sample carries over 150,000 clones, about three quarters recorded once. Specimen: PBMCs. The source is a woman in her 30s in good health and CMV-seronegative.

J is TRBJ1-5 and V is TRBV28, with D maybe TRBD1 (6 bases). The CDR3 runs to 15 residues. The V and J ends lost 3 bases and 3 bases respectively, with 12 bases between them. The germline gives CDR1 MDHEN, CDR2 SYDVKM. The CDR3 here is CASSFLTGFNQPQHF. CDR3 in DNA: TGTGCCAGCAGTTTCCTGACAGGATTCAATCAGCCCCAGCATTTT.

V is TRBV9 and J is TRBJ2-5; 8 bases fit TRBD1. The germline V gene encodes CDR1 SGDLS and CDR2 YYNGEE. The CDR3 length is 15 residues. The V segment lost 2 bases and the J segment 4 bases; nucleotides outside the gene matches: 7. The CDR3 DNA follows: TGTGCCAGCAGCGTGGGACAGGCGACCTTAGAGACCCAGTACTTC. As protein: CASSVGQATLETQYF.

This chain joins TRBV28 and TRBJ2-6; 8 bases line up with TRBD1. This CDR3 has 18 residues. J was trimmed by 2 bases and V by 5 bases; bases with no gene match: 11. CDR1 MDHEN and CDR2 SYDVKM come from the germline V gene. CDR3 in DNA: TGTGCCAGCAGTCCCGCCCCTCAGGGGGCCACTGGGGCCAACGTCCTGACTTTC. Translated: CASSPAPQGATGANVLTF.

The chain is built from TRBV28 and TRBJ2-1, with D perhaps matching TRBD2 (5 bases). CDR3 length: 15 amino acids. The V gene's germline CDR1 is MDHEN and CDR2 SYDVKM. Trimming removed 4 bases at V and 7 bases at J, with 17 bases between. CDR3: CASSSPAVRRNEQFF. The CDR3 region has the DNA TGTGCCAGCAGTTCACCCGCGGTCAGGAGGAATGAGCAGTTCTTC.

This rearrangement joins TRBV27 to TRBJ2-1; 11 bases agree with TRBD2. The V segment lost 1 base and the J segment 10 bases; nucleotides outside the gene matches: 6. This CDR3 is 15 amino acids long. Per germline, CDR1 MNHEY and CDR2 SMNVEV (reference sequence). The CDR3 spells CASSLLAGGHGEQFF. The CDR3 nucleotides read TGTGCCAGCAGTTTATTAGCGGGGGGGCATGGAGAGCAGTTCTTC.

There are a few counts of this clone. The CDR3 coding sequence is TGCGCCAGCGCCATTGGGGGAGGGAGTAGTAGGAAGCAGTACTTC. It translates to CASAIGGGSSRKQYF. The chain combines TRBV5-1 with TRBJ2-7; 7 bases fit TRBD2. V lost 7 bases and J lost 8; bases outside the gene matches: 18. Germline V gene lookup returns CDR1 SGHRS and CDR2 YFSETQ. This CDR3 region has 15 residues.

This clone was seen just once. The chain recombines TRBV9 with TRBJ1-1; D not resolved. The CDR3 loop spans 14 amino acids. Per germline, CDR1 SGDLS and CDR2 YYNGEE. V dropped 4 bases and J dropped 0 bases, with 10 bases sitting between them. CDR3 region: CASSLTAMNTEAFF. In DNA, the CDR3 is TGTGCCAGCAGCTTGACTGCTATGAACACTGAAGCTTTCTTT.

This chain connects TRBV9 to TRBJ1-3, with D hard to call. The germline gives CDR1 SGDLS, CDR2 YYNGEE. V was shortened by 4 bases and J by 0 bases, with 5 bases between the two germline ends. The CDR3 consists of 13 residues. The CDR3 loop is CASSPSSGNTIYF. The CDR3, as DNA: TGTGCCAGCAGCCCGAGCTCTGGAAACACCATATATTTT.

This chain joins TRBV28 and TRBJ2-3; TRBD2 agrees at 11 bases. The V segment lost 6 bases and the J segment 6 bases; nucleotides outside the gene matches: 17. The CDR3 runs to 18 residues. CDR1 and CDR2 (germline): MDHEN, SYDVKM. The CDR3 DNA sequence: TGTGCCAGCAGCCCATTTGCGGGACTAGCGGAGGGGTCTGATACGCAGTATTTT. It specifies CASSPFAGLAEGSDTQYF.

This clone appeared a few times. The chain joins TRBV7-6 to TRBJ2-7, with D uncertain. The germline V and J ends were trimmed by 0 bases and 7 bases, with 13 bases remaining between them. The CDR3 is made up of 14 amino acids. Germline lookup yields CDR1 SGHVS and CDR2 FNYEAQ. The CDR3 loop is CASSLAFTEAEQYF. Here the CDR3 DNA reads TGTGCCAGCAGCTTAGCTTTCACTGAAGCTGAGCAGTACTTC.

The sample holds one count of this clone. This chain connects TRBV19 to TRBJ2-7; 7 bases fit TRBD1. V shed 6 bases and J 0 bases; nucleotides not matched to a gene: 8. This CDR3 spans 15 amino acids. Looked up from germline, CDR1 is LNHDA and CDR2 is SQIVND (reference sequence). This chain's CDR3 is CASSFDRDPSYEQYF. The CDR3 DNA reads TGTGCCAGTAGCTTTGACAGGGATCCCTCCTACGAGCAGTACTTC.

The chain couples TRBV4-2 to TRBJ1-1; tentative D call: TRBD1 (6 bases). V lost 4 bases, J lost 2 bases, and 14 bases lay in between. The CDR3 covers 15 residues. CDR1 is LGHNA, CDR2 YNFKEQ, per germline. The CDR3: CASSRTAKTNTEAFF. The CDR3, as DNA: TGTGCCAGCAGCCGGACAGCAAAAACAAACACTGAAGCTTTCTTT.

J is TRBJ2-1 and V is TRBV29-1, with TRBD2 matching over 8 bases. The CDR3 covers 14 residues. Germline V lookup: CDR1 SQVTM, CDR2 ANQGSEA. J gave up 4 bases and V 7 bases, and 9 bases lay outside the gene matches. As DNA, the CDR3 is TGCAGCGCCCCCACGACTAGCGAGTACAATGAGCAGTTCTTC. It specifies CSAPTTSEYNEQFF.

DNA of the CDR3: TGTGCCAGCTTGGACAGGGCATTAAAACGCCAACCGGGCCAGCATCAGCCCCAGCATTTT. The encoded protein is CASLDRALKRQPGQHQPQHF. V and J are TRBV28 and TRBJ1-5; 8 positions match TRBD1. In germline, CDR1 is MDHEN, CDR2 SYDVKM. The CDR3 covers 20 residues. Unmatched junction bases numbered 26, after V lost 8 bases and J lost 5 bases.

The chain combines TRBV18 with TRBJ1-2; D possibly corresponds to TRBD1 (6 bases). The CDR3 runs 16 residues. From germline, CDR1 is KGHSH and CDR2 LQKENI. Trimming removed 3 bases from V and 4 bases from J, with 18 bases in between. As DNA, the CDR3 is TGTGCCAGCTCACCCTCGGGGGCGGGGGCAGCCTATGGCTACACCTTC. Its protein product is CASSPSGAGAAYGYTF.

The CDR3 sequence: CASSEPGQGTPQFF. The CDR3 bases are TGTGCCAGCAGTGAACCGGGACAGGGAACCCCGCAGTTCTTC. The chain recombines TRBV6-5 with TRBJ2-1, with TRBD1 identical over 9 bases. This CDR3 comprises 14 residues. Per germline, CDR1 MNHEY and CDR2 SVGAGI. The junction had 11 bases not matched to a gene; V was cut back by 5 bases and J by 12 bases.

The rearrangement links TRBV6-4 to TRBJ1-6; D may be TRBD1 (5 bases). Trimming stripped 2 bases from V and 8 bases from J, with 7 bases between. Germline values: CDR1 MRHNA, CDR2 SNTAGT. The CDR3 loop spans 13 amino acids. This chain's CDR3 is CASSDGGDSPLHF. CDR3 bases: TGTGCCAGCAGTGACGGGGGGGATTCACCCCTCCACTTT.

The V gene is TRBV4-1, the J gene TRBJ1-4, with unresolved D. The V gene's germline CDR1 is MGHRA and CDR2 YSYEKL. V lost 4 bases, J lost 7 bases, and 10 bases lay in between. The CDR3 has 13 amino acids. DNA for the CDR3: TGCGCCAGCAGCCCTCGCGCCTTTGAAAAACTGTTTTTT. Its protein is CASSPRAFEKLFF.

The J gene is TRBJ2-7, the V gene TRBV10-2; 8 bases are a match to TRBD2. Germline CDR1 reads WSHSY; CDR2 reads SAAADI. The V gene end was trimmed by 5 bases and the J gene end by 1 base; junction bases not matched to a gene: 1. This CDR3 region has 13 residues. Here the CDR3 reads CASSRGGSYEQYF. CDR3 nucleotide sequence: TGCGCCAGCAGTCGGGGGGGATCCTACGAGCAGTACTTC.

The chain combines TRBV20-1 with TRBJ1-2; a weak D match, TRBD1 (6 bases). This CDR3 region has 11 residues. V was pared by 0 bases and J by 8 bases, with 7 bases between. CDR1 DFQATT and CDR2 SNEGSKA come from the germline V gene (reference sequence). CDR3 sequence: CSARDDRGYTF. As DNA, the CDR3 is TGCAGTGCTAGAGACGACAGGGGCTACACCTTC.

In its sample, this clone was seen a few times. The V gene is TRBV7-2, the J gene TRBJ2-7, with D perhaps matching TRBD1 (5 bases). Trimming took 1 base from V and 1 from J, leaving 11 bases between them. Germline assignment: CDR1 SGHTA and CDR2 FQGNSA. This CDR3 is built from 15 residues. The CDR3 loop reads CASSLGPGPSYEQYF. In DNA form, the CDR3 reads TGTGCCAGCAGCTTAGGGCCAGGGCCTTCCTACGAGCAGTACTTC.

The chain is built from TRBV28 and TRBJ2-1, with 9 positions matching TRBD1. The CDR3 covers 15 residues. V lost 2 bases, J lost 8 bases, and 7 bases stayed unmatched. CDR1 MDHEN and CDR2 SYDVKM come from the germline V gene. As DNA, the CDR3 is TGTGCCAGCAGTTTAACAGGGGGCGTTGGGGATGAGCAGTTCTTC. Translation gives CASSLTGGVGDEQFF.

This chain uses TRBV25-1 with TRBJ1-1, with unresolved D. Germline CDR1 is MGHDK and CDR2 is SYGVNS. The CDR3 is 12 residues long. V lost 4 bases to trimming and J lost 3 bases, with 6 bases between them. In nucleotides, the CDR3 is TGTGCCAGCAGTGTAGCCGACACTGAAGCTTTCTTT. The encoded protein is CASSVADTEAFF.

The V call is TRBV28, the J call TRBJ2-7, with 10 bases matching TRBD1. CDR3 size: 13 residues. The germline V gene has CDR1 MDHEN and CDR2 SYDVKM. V lost 10 bases, J lost 4 bases, and 7 bases stayed unmatched. The DNA of the CDR3 is TGTGCCATTAAGACAGGGGGCGTATACGAGCAGTACTTC. It encodes CAIKTGGVYEQYF.

The V and J genes are TRBV28 and TRBJ1-2; D remains ambiguous. Germline assignment: CDR1 MDHEN and CDR2 SYDVKM. Trimming cost V 1 base and J 6 bases, with 9 bases left between them. CDR3 length: 13 amino acids. The CDR3 DNA reads as TGTGCCAGCAGTTTATCCGCGACAAATGGCTACACCTTC. The encoded protein is CASSLSATNGYTF.

Only a few counts were recorded for this clone. J is TRBJ2-5 and V is TRBV29-1; D remains ambiguous. V gave up 6 bases and J gave up 0 bases, with 8 bases separating them. CDR3 length: 12 residues. Germline V gene data show CDR1 as SQVTM and CDR2 as ANQGSEA. This chain's CDR3 is CSVRRDQETQYF. For the CDR3, the DNA is TGCAGCGTGCGACGGGACCAAGAGACCCAGTACTTC.